This T cell receptor (beta chain) originates from a study of T cell responses to AZD1222 COVID-19 vaccine. On this clone itself: Its antigen is still unknown.

V lost 1 base and J lost 4, with 10 bases in between. Germline assignment: CDR1 SGHRS and CDR2 YFSETQ. The CDR3 runs 14 residues. Overall study findings and caveats: Donors were mostly white British, more females; clonal diversity possibly underestimated. Across the whole spike, CD4 TCRs peaked at regions 160-218 and 743-854. Reportedly, nearly half the spike-specific TCRs target unmutated variant regions.

TCRdb's copy holds only in-frame clones and misses some; the assay was immunoSEQ multiplex PCR. The sample holds about 130,000 clones, just over 85% seen once. This clonotype originated in an adult in good health. Sequenced material: peripheral blood, taken on day 0 of MenACWY control vaccination. V gene TRBV5-1 combines with J gene TRBJ2-3; D tentatively fits TRBD1 or TRBD2 (6 bases each). The CDR3 reads CASSLFGGADTQYF. In DNA, the CDR3 is TGCGCCAGCAGCTTGTTCGGGGGCGCAGATACGCAGTATTTT.